The 10 T cell receptor beta chains below all came from one sample that was sequenced in a study of blood T cell repertoires in COVID-19. Sequencing was performed with immunoSEQ multiplex PCR; in TCRdb, only in-frame clones are kept and a portion is missing. This sample has approximately 99,000 clones; around nine tenths occur once, and the top ten carry around 2%. Sequenced input: peripheral blood. The receptor set was obtained from a man in his forties or fifties with COVID-19, enrolled during active disease.

V and J are TRBV2 and TRBJ2-7; D not certain. Per germline, CDR1 SNHLY and CDR2 FYNNEI. The V end was cut by 1 base, the J end by 3 bases, with 7 bases between. CDR3 length: 13 amino acids. DNA of the CDR3: TGTGCCAGCAGTGAAGGGCAATTCTACGAGCAGTACTTC. This gives the protein CASSEGQFYEQYF. The whole variable domain, remainder taken from reference TRBV2 and TRBJ2-7, is EPEVTQTPSHQVTQMGQEVILRCVPISNHLYFYWYRQILGQKVEFLVSFYNNEISEKSEIFDDQFSVERPDGSNFTLKIRSTKLEDSAMYFCASSEGQFYEQYFGPGTRLTVT.

The gene calls are TRBV5-4 and TRBJ2-7; 7 nucleotides line up with TRBD1. Germline lookup yields CDR1 SGHNT and CDR2 YYREEE (reference sequence). The CDR3 sequence is 14 residues long. Unmatched junction bases numbered 7, after V lost 0 bases and J lost 7 bases. This CDR3 is CASSLGQGLGEQYF. The CDR3 DNA follows: TGTGCCAGCAGCTTGGGACAGGGCTTGGGGGAGCAGTACTTC.

V is TRBV9 and J is TRBJ2-1; 11 bases match TRBD2. CDR1 and CDR2 (germline): SGDLS, YYNGEE. After removal of 2 bases from V and 5 bases from J, the junction contained 9 bases not matched to a gene. The CDR3 has 17 residues. In DNA, the CDR3 is TGTGCCAGCAGCGTTCGAATTAGCGGGGGGGCGGACAATGAGCAGTTCTTC. It specifies CASSVRISGGADNEQFF.

The chain combines TRBV7-9 with TRBJ2-7; D gene ambiguous. The V gene lost 1 base and the J gene lost 7 bases, with 11 bases spanning the gap. Looked up from germline, CDR1 is SEHNR and CDR2 is FQNEAQ (reference sequence). This CDR3 is 13 amino acids long. This chain's CDR3 is CASSLGPAREQYF. The CDR3 DNA is TGTGCCAGCAGCTTAGGCCCCGCCCGGGAGCAGTACTTC.

This chain uses TRBV5-1 with TRBJ1-1, with D possibly matching TRBD1 (6 bases). Per germline, CDR1 SGHRS and CDR2 YFSETQ. V lost 6 bases and J 1 base, leaving 13 bases between the germline ends. The CDR3 spans 14 residues. The CDR3 loop is CASKTGTPNTEAFF. The DNA of the CDR3 is TGCGCCAGCAAAACCGGGACACCGAACACTGAAGCTTTCTTT.

This chain uses TRBV18 with TRBJ1-5, with TRBD1 identical over 8 bases. From germline, CDR1 is KGHSH and CDR2 LQKENI. J gave up 5 bases and V 4 bases, and 4 bases lay outside the gene matches. There are 14 residues in the CDR3. The chain's CDR3 is CASSLQGAHQPQHF. For the CDR3, the DNA is TGTGCCAGCTCACTGCAGGGGGCGCATCAGCCCCAGCATTTT.

V gene TRBV15 combines with J gene TRBJ2-7; 7 bases align to TRBD2. Trimming cost V 8 bases and J 0 bases; bases outside gene matches: 7. Germline V gene data show CDR1 as LNHNV and CDR2 as YYDKDF (reference sequence). CDR3 size: 14 residues. For the CDR3, the DNA is TGTGCCACCTCTTCAGCGGGGACCTCCTACGAGCAGTACTTC. This translates into CATSSAGTSYEQYF.

A single count supports this clone. V and J are TRBV2 and TRBJ1-5; TRBD1 matches 7 bases. The CDR3 extends over 19 amino acids. V shed 2 bases, J shed 1 base, and the junction held 14 bases outside the gene matches. CDR1 is SNHLY, CDR2 FYNNEI, per germline. The CDR3 loop reads CASSERGLYRGRSNQPQHF. The CDR3 DNA follows: TGTGCCAGCAGTGAAAGGGGGTTATACAGGGGAAGGAGCAATCAGCCCCAGCATTTT.

This clone was seen only once. The chain has TRBV30 and TRBJ2-2; TRBD1 aligns across 12 bases. V was pared by 3 bases and J by 3 bases, with 8 bases of the junction left unmatched. Germline CDR1 is GTSNPN and CDR2 is SVGIG (reference sequence). The CDR3 has 17 amino acids. This CDR3 reads CAWSSTGTGGYTGELFF. Here the CDR3 DNA reads TGTGCCTGGAGCTCCACCGGGACAGGGGGCTACACCGGGGAGCTGTTTTTT.

The V call is TRBV6-2 or TRBV6-3, the J call TRBJ1-4; 9 positions match TRBD1. The germline gives CDR1 MNHEY, CDR2 SVGEGT. The CDR3 runs 17 residues. Unmatched junction bases numbered 14, after V lost 5 bases and J lost 7 bases. CDR3 bases: TGTGCCAGCAGTCATGCGGGACAGGGATTTTTTCGTGAAAAACTGTTTTTT. The encoded protein is CASSHAGQGFFREKLFF.